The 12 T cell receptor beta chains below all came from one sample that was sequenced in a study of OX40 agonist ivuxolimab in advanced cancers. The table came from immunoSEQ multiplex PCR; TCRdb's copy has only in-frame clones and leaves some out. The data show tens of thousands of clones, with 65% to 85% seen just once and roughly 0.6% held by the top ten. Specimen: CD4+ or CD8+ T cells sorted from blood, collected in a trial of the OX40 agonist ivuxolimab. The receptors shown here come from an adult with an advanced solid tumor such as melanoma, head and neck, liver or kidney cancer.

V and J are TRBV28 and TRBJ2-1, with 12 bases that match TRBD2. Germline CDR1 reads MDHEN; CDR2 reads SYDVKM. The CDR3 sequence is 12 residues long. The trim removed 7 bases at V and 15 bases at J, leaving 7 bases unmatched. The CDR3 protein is CASKSSGRAPFF. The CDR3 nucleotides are TGTGCCAGCAAGTCTAGCGGGAGGGCCCCGTTCTTC.

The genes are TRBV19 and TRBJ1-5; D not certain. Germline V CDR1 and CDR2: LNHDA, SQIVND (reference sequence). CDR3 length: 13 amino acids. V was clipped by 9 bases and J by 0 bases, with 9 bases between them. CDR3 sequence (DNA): TGTGCCAGGGGCGGGAATAGCAATCAGCCCCAGCATTTT. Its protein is CARGGNSNQPQHF.

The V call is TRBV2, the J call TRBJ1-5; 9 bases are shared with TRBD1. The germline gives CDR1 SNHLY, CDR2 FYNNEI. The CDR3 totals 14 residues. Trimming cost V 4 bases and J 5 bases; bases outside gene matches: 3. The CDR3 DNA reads TGTGCCAGCAGTGTGGGACAGGGCTATCAGCCCCAGCATTTT. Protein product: CASSVGQGYQPQHF.

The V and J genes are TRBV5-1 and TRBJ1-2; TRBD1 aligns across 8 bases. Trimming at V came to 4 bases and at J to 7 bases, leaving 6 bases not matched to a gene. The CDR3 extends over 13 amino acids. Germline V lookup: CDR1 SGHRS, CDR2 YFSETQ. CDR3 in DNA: TGCGCCAGCAGCGCAGGGGGCGGATTTGGCTACACCTTC. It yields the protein CASSAGGGFGYTF. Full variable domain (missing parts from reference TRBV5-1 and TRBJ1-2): KAGVTQTPRYLIKTRGQQVTLSCSPISGHRSVSWYQQTPGQGLQFLFEYFSETQRNKGNFPGRFSGRQFSNSRSEMNVSTLELGDSALYLCASSAGGGFGYTFGSGTRLTVV.

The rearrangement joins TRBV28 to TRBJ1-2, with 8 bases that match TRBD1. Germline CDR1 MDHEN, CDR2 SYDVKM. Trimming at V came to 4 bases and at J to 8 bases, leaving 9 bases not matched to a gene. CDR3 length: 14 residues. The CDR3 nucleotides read TGTGCCAGCAGTTCACGGACAGGGAATAGGGGCTACACCTTC. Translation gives CASSSRTGNRGYTF.

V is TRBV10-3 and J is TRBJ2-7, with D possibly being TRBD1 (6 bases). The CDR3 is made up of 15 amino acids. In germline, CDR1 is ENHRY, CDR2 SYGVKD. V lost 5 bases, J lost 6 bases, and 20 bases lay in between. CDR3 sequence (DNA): TGTGCCATCAGTCAATCCGGGACAAGGGATGTCGAGCAGTACTTC. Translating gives CAISQSGTRDVEQYF.

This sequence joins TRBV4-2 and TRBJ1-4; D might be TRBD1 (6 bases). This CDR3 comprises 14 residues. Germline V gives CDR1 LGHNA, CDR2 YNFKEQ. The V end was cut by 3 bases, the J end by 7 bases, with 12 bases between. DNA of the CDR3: TGTGCCAGCAGCCATTGGGGGCGGGGTGAAAAACTGTTTTTT. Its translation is CASSHWGRGEKLFF.

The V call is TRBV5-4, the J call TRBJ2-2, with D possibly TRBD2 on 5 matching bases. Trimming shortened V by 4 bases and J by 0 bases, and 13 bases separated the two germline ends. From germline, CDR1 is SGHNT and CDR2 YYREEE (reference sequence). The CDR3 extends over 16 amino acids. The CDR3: CASSPGLLSNTGELFF. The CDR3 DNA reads TGTGCCAGCAGCCCAGGACTTTTATCGAACACCGGGGAGCTGTTTTTT.

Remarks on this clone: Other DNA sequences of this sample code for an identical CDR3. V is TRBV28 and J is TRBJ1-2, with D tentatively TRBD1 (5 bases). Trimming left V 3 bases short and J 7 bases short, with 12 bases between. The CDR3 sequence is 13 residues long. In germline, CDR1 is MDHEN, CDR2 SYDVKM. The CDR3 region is CASSFRDRGGYTF. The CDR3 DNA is TGTGCCAGCAGTTTCCGGGACCGGGGTGGCTACACCTTC.

CDR3 DNA sequence: TGTGCCACCAGCAGAGAGGAAGGGGGCGCGGGCATTCAGTACTTC. This gives the protein CATSREEGGAGIQYF. V gene TRBV15 combines with J gene TRBJ2-4; 7 bases fit TRBD1. Trimming cost V 0 bases and J 9 bases; bases outside gene matches: 8. In germline, CDR1 is LNHNV, CDR2 YYDKDF (reference sequence). The CDR3 loop spans 15 amino acids. Combining the CDR3 with reference TRBV15 and TRBJ2-4 gives the whole variable domain DAMVIQNPRYQVTQFGKPVTLSCSQTLNHNVMYWYQQKSSQAPKLLFHYYDKDFNNEADTPDNFQSRRPNTSFCFLDIRSPGLGDTAMYLCATSREEGGAGIQYFGAGTRLSVL.

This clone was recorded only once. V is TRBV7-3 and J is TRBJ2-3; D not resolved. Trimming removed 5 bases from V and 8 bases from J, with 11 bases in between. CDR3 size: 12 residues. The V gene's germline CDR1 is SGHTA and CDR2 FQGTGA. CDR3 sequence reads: CASSQAGATQYF. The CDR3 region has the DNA TGTGCCAGCAGCCAAGCCGGAGCTACGCAGTATTTT.

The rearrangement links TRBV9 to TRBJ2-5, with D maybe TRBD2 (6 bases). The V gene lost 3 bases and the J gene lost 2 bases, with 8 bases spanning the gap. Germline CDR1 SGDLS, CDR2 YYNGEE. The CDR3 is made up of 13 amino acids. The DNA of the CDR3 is TGTGCCAGCAGCGCCGGGGGACAAGAGACCCAGTACTTC. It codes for CASSAGGQETQYF.